Presented here are 3 T cell receptor beta chains from one specimen sequenced in a study of T cell responses to AZD1222 COVID-19 vaccine. Clones were sequenced by immunoSEQ multiplex PCR, and TCRdb holds only the in-frame ones, with some missing. Of approximately 100,000 clones in the sample, 87% are singletons; the top ten hold roughly 4.4%. Sample: peripheral blood, taken 28 days after the second AZD1222 dose. Receptor source: an adult who received the AZD1222 COVID-19 vaccine.

This chain connects TRBV2 to TRBJ2-2; 10 bases line up with TRBD1. Germline V gene lookup returns CDR1 SNHLY and CDR2 FYNNEI. V lost 8 bases to trimming and J lost 3 bases; unmatched junction nucleotides: 6. This CDR3 spans 15 amino acids. In DNA form, the CDR3 reads TGTGCCAGCGAACCGGGACAGGGGCACACCGGGGAGCTGTTTTTT. As protein: CASEPGQGHTGELFF.

The count of this clone is one. The V gene is TRBV7-6, the J gene TRBJ1-2; D perhaps matches TRBD1 (6 bases). Germline assignment: CDR1 SGHVS and CDR2 FNYEAQ. The germline V and J ends were trimmed by 5 bases and 1 base, with 20 bases remaining between them. The CDR3 is 17 amino acids. The CDR3 is CASSQQGRKPINYGYTF. CDR3 DNA sequence: TGTGCCAGCAGCCAACAGGGCCGGAAACCCATTAACTATGGCTACACCTTC. The full variable domain, with the rest looked up from reference TRBV7-6 and TRBJ1-2, is GAGVSQSPRYKVTKRGQDVALRCDPISGHVSLYWYRQALGQGPEFLTYFNYEAQQDKSGLPNDRFSAERPEGSISTLTIQRTEQRDSAMYRCASSQQGRKPINYGYTFGSGTRLTVV.

V and J are TRBV5-6 and TRBJ1-2, with D uncertain. CDR1 and CDR2 (germline): SGHDT, YYEEEE. CDR3 length equals 19 residues. V was shortened by 5 bases and J by 3 bases, with 29 bases between the two germline ends. DNA of the CDR3: TGTGCCAGCAGGGACGAGGATAGGGCAGGTGACCTGAGGGACTATGGCTACACCTTC. Encoded protein: CASRDEDRAGDLRDYGYTF.